Reported below is one TCR beta chain. The record originates from a study of control samples from healthy donors and cancer patients. TCRdb's copy holds only in-frame clones and misses some; the assay was immunoSEQ multiplex PCR. Of roughly 84,000 clones in the sample, 91% were seen once. The CDR3 consists of 16 residues. Germline V gene data show CDR1 as SNHLY and CDR2 as FYNNEI. Trimming left V 7 bases short and J 10 bases short, with 23 bases between. This clonotype was sampled from a man aged 50-60 years in good health. Sequencing was done on a sample of blood. The rearrangement uses TRBV2 and TRBJ1-6; possibly TRBD1 for D (5 bases). CDR3 nucleotides: TGTGCCAGCATATACTCTGAGGGGCAGGATCAGTCACCCCTCCACTTT. It codes for CASIYSEGQDQSPLHF.